This is a list of T cell receptor beta chains from one sample in a study of cytomegalovirus exposure and HLA in healthy donors. Profiled with immunoSEQ multiplex PCR; TCRdb holds only in-frame clones, not every one. The sample lists around 150,000 clones; roughly four fifths were seen once. Sequenced input: PBMCs. All receptors derive from a man aged 25 to 45 in good health and CMV-seropositive. Both conserved end residues are part of each CDR3. Fields, in order: J gene, clone size, D gene, V gene, CDR3 protein, CDR3 DNA. A D gene is named only where the DNA matches it firmly. Expanded clones get a size class; other rows say once, few or many, or leave the size out.

J: TRBJ2-7; size: once; D: TRBD1; V: TRBV2; CDR3: CASSDLLSRTGHYEQYF; DNA: TGTGCCAGCAGTGATCTACTCTCTAGGACAGGGCACTACGAGCAGTACTTC
J: TRBJ2-5; size: NA; D: NA; V: TRBV6-1; CDR3: CASSESQGGRETQYF; DNA: TGTGCCAGCAGTGAATCGCAGGGAGGACGAGAGACCCAGTACTTC
J: TRBJ2-7; size: NA; D: TRBD1; V: TRBV23-1; CDR3: CASSPKMGQPYEQYF; DNA: TGCGCCAGCAGTCCGAAAATGGGACAGCCCTACGAGCAGTACTTC
J: TRBJ1-1; size: NA; D: NA; V: TRBV5-6; CDR3: CASSSGHTEAFF; DNA: TGTGCCAGCAGCTCGGGTCACACTGAAGCTTTCTTT
J: TRBJ1-3; size: NA; D: NA; V: TRBV10-2; CDR3: CASGQLSGNTIYF; DNA: TGCGCCAGCGGACAGCTCTCTGGAAACACCATATATTTT
J: TRBJ2-2; size: NA; D: TRBD2; V: TRBV27; CDR3: CASSSRTSGGYTGELFF; DNA: TGTGCCAGCAGTTCTCGGACTAGCGGGGGCTACACCGGGGAGCTGTTTTTT
J: TRBJ2-7; size: once; D: NA; V: TRBV5-1; CDR3: CASSFDRLNEQYF; DNA: TGCGCCAGCAGCTTTGACAGGTTGAACGAGCAGTACTTC
J: TRBJ2-3; size: NA; D: TRBD1; V: TRBV5-6; CDR3: CASSGRDRANTQYF; DNA: TGTGCCAGCAGCGGAAGGGACAGGGCAAATACGCAGTATTTT
J: TRBJ2-2; size: NA; D: TRBD1; V: TRBV27; CDR3: CASSGDRGRATGELFF; DNA: TGTGCCAGCAGTGGCGACAGGGGGCGCGCCACCGGGGAGCTGTTTTTT
J: TRBJ2-6; size: NA; D: NA; V: TRBV5-1; CDR3: CASRGGALSGANVLTF; DNA: TGCGCCAGCAGGGGGGGGGCCCTCTCTGGGGCCAACGTCCTGACTTTC
J: TRBJ1-4; size: NA; D: NA; V: TRBV28; CDR3: CASSLFRPGEKLFF; DNA: TGTGCCAGCAGTTTATTCCGACCGGGTGAAAAACTGTTTTTT
J: TRBJ2-3; size: NA; D: TRBD2; V: TRBV5-4; CDR3: CASSPGTSGRSDTQYF; DNA: TGTGCCAGCAGCCCCGGGACTAGCGGGAGGTCAGATACGCAGTATTTT
J: TRBJ1-5; size: NA; D: NA; V: TRBV7-6; CDR3: CASSLARDQPQHF; DNA: TGTGCCAGCAGCTTAGCCCGGGATCAGCCCCAGCATTTT
J: TRBJ1-4; size: NA; D: NA; V: TRBV30; CDR3: CAWSRTFRTNEKLFF; DNA: TGTGCCTGGAGTCGGACTTTCAGGACTAATGAAAAACTGTTTTTT
J: TRBJ2-1; size: NA; D: TRBD1; V: TRBV2; CDR3: CASERTGRTYNEQFF; DNA: TGTGCTAGCGAGAGGACAGGGAGGACCTACAATGAGCAGTTCTTC
J: TRBJ1-5; size: NA; D: NA; V: TRBV7-8; CDR3: CASSFGGRTPNQPQHF; DNA: TGTGCCAGCAGCTTTGGGGGCCGCACTCCTAATCAGCCCCAGCATTTT